Described below is a single T cell receptor (beta chain) sequence and its context. The record originates from a study of glioma-infiltrating T cells after dendritic cell vaccination. Study summary: Autologous tumor lysate was loaded overnight onto monocyte-derived dendritic cells grown seven days with IL-4 and GM-CSF.

Up to about 2 ug genomic DNA was used for TCRB CDR3 amplification. Amplification used 60 V beta primers and 13 J beta primers. Generated by immunoSEQ multiplex PCR, the TCRdb table keeps only in-frame clones and is missing some. The sample lists fewer than 90,000 clones; roughly 80% were seen once. As for time point: after dendritic cell vaccination, including at tumor progression/relapse. Before vaccination, two weeks after the third vaccination, and at progression, PBMC were collected. Germline assignment: CDR1 SGHTA and CDR2 FQGNSA. CDR3 length: 16 residues. Trimming cost V 4 bases and J 4 bases, with 14 bases left between them.

J is TRBJ1-6 and V is TRBV7-2, with D possibly TRBD1 on 6 matching bases. The receptor was isolated from a human donor with glioblastoma. Sequencing used blood, obtained after dendritic cell vaccination. CDR3 loop: CASSSSTGSYNSPLHF. The CDR3 region has the DNA TGTGCCAGCAGCTCCTCGACAGGTTCTTATAATTCACCCCTCCACTTT.